This TCR beta chain was documented in a study of blood T cell repertoires in COVID-19. Profiled with immunoSEQ multiplex PCR; TCRdb holds only in-frame clones, not every one. The sample has approximately 45,000 clones, about nine tenths seen once. Trimming removed 0 bases at V and 2 bases at J, with 15 bases between. CDR3 size: 17 residues. Germline V lookup: CDR1 SGHRS, CDR2 YFSETQ. This clone was detected once. Sequenced input: peripheral blood. V is TRBV5-1 and J is TRBJ1-5, with D possibly being TRBD1 (5 bases). The sequence came from a man between 65 and 85 years old with acute or convalescent COVID-19. The CDR3: CASSLGVGGAGNQPQHF. Written as DNA, the CDR3 is TGCGCCAGCAGCTTGGGGGTCGGCGGGGCGGGCAATCAGCCCCAGCATTTT. The variable domain in full, with the rest retrieved from reference TRBV5-1 and TRBJ1-5, is KAGVTQTPRYLIKTRGQQVTLSCSPISGHRSVSWYQQTPGQGLQFLFEYFSETQRNKGNFPGRFSGRQFSNSRSEMNVSTLELGDSALYLCASSLGVGGAGNQPQHFGDGTRLSIL.